What follows describes a single T cell receptor beta chain. No antigen is known for it. Base qualities are not at hand, and no much larger clone is one base apart. The immunoSEQ Assay, a bias-controlled multiplex PCR, was used to amplify TCRbeta CDR3 regions from genomic DNA. Processing in the source paper ran as follows. The number of nucleated cells in each sample was estimated by amplification of reference gene primers within the assay. To quantify the absolute abundance of each unique TCRbeta CDR3 rearrangement, sequence reads were collapsed and filtered. For each sample, productive Simpson clonality was calculated by taking the square root of Simpson's diversity index across productive rearrangements. Drawn from immuneACCESS, this table holds only the in-frame rearrangements with V and J called that TCRdb kept. Clones are partly lost; checked studies trace under half to an unresolved V gene and leave the rest unexplained. V, J and clone size reflect that table, while D and trimming were determined from the DNA. For this sample there are about 120,000 clones; more than 75% appear just once. The ten largest clones capture roughly 30% of the sample.

V is clipped by 1 base and J by 3 bases, and the sequence between their germline boundaries is 19 bases long. The CDR3 sequence holds 18 residues, the cysteine and phenylalanine included. CDR3 DNA only is kept here, 54 bases in frame from base 1. CDR1 and CDR2, per the germline V gene, are SGHAT and FQNNGV. The sample belongs to a study of blood T cell repertoires in COVID-19 (dated by TCRdb to between 2020 and 2021). At the level of the whole study: Samples covering the acute and convalescent phases of COVID-19 were provided by collaborators in the United States, Italy and Spain. The material from the prospective study consisted of cDNA or gDNA derived from T cells, B-cell-depleted T cells, or PBMCs. The dataset comprised deeply sampled blood TCRbeta repertoires from subjects exposed to, actively infected with, or recovered from COVID-19. The repertoires were released in a freely available public database intended as a resource for research on the immune response to SARS-CoV-2. Samples were obtained from the ongoing ImmuneRACE study (first 160 participants) and from roughly 1,300 subjects provided by 6 global collaborators. A de-identified subject ID, COVID-19 status, age in years and sex were almost always included in the sample metadata. Where HLA class I and class II types were available, the types were taken from metadata supplied by the sample provider, not from assay-based typing. The investigation overall reported the following: The quantity of clinical and demographic metadata differed by source and by participant and was supplied without curation.

Each collaborating institution followed its own protocols to collect whole blood in K2EDTA tubes. For TCRbeta analysis, collaborator samples were shipped as frozen whole blood, as isolated PBMCs, or as DNA extracted from either sample type. The V and J genes are TRBV11-2 and TRBJ1-5; a tentative D match to TRBD1 spans 5 bases. Sequenced: peripheral blood. This TCR was sampled from a woman aged 70 to 79 with acute or convalescent COVID-19. The nucleotide sequence is TGTGCCAGCAGCTTAGCCTCCCCGGGACTAAACCCCAATCAGCCCCAGCATTTT. It translates to CASSLASPGLNPNQPQHF.